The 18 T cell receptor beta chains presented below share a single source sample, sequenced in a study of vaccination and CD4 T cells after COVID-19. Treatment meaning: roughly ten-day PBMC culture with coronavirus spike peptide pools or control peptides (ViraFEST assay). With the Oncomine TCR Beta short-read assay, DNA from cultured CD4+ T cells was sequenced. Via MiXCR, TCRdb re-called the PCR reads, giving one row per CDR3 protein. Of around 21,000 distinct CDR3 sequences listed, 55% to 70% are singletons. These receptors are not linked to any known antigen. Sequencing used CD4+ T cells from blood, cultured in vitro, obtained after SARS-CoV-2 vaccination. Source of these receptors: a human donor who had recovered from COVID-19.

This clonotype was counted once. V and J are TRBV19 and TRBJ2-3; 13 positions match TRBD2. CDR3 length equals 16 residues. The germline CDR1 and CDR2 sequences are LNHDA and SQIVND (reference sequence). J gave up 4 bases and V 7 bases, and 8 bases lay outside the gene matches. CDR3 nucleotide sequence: TGTGCCAGTAAGGCACTAGCGGGAGGGTTGGCAGATACGCAGTATTTT. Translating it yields CASKALAGGLADTQYF.

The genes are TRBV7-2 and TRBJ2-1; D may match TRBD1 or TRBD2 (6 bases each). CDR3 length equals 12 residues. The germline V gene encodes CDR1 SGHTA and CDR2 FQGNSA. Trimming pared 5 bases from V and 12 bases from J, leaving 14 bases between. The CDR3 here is CASSVGGLGQFF. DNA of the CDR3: TGTGCCAGCAGCGTGGGGGGCTTGGGGCAGTTCTTC. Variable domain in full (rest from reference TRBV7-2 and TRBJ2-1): GAGVSQSPSNKVTEKGKDVELRCDPISGHTALYWYRQSLGQGLEFLIYFQGNSAPDKSGLPSDRFSAERTGGSVSTLTIQRTQQEDSAVYLCASSVGGLGQFFGPGTRLTVL.

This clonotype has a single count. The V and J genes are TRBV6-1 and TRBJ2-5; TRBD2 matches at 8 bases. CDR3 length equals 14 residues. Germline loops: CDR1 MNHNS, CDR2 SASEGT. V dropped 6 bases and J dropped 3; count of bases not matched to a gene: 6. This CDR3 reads CASRPPGGEETQYF. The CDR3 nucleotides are TGTGCCAGCAGGCCTCCCGGGGGGGAAGAGACCCAGTACTTC.

The CDR3 is CASSLGAGADTQYF. CDR3 bases: TGTGCCAGCAGCTTAGGGGCAGGGGCCGATACGCAGTATTTT. The V call is TRBV7-9, the J call TRBJ2-3; D may be TRBD1 (6 bases). The CDR3 sequence is 14 residues long. V was pared by 1 base and J by 6 bases, with 11 bases between. The germline V gene has CDR1 SEHNR and CDR2 FQNEAQ (reference sequence).

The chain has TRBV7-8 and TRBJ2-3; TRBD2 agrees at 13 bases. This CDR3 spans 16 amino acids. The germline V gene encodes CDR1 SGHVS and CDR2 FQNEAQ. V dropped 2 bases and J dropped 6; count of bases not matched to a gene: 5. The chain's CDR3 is CASSLRTSGSKDTQYF. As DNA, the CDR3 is TGTGCCAGCAGCTTAAGGACTAGCGGGAGTAAGGATACGCAGTATTTT.

CDR3 in DNA: TGTGCCAGCAGTTATGCCTTGAACACTGAAGCTTTCTTT. Amino acid sequence: CASSYALNTEAFF. The chain has TRBV6-2 or TRBV6-3 and TRBJ1-1, with unresolved D. The CDR3 is made up of 13 amino acids. The V gene's germline CDR1 is MNHEY and CDR2 SVGEGT. The germline V and J ends were trimmed by 3 bases and 0 bases, with 5 bases remaining between them.

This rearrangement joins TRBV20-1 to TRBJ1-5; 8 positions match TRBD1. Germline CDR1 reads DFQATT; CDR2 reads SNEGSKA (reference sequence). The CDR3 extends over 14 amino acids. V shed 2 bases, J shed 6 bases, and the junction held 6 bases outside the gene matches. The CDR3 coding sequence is TGCAGTGCTAGACCCGGGACAGGTACTCAGCCCCAGCATTTT. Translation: CSARPGTGTQPQHF.

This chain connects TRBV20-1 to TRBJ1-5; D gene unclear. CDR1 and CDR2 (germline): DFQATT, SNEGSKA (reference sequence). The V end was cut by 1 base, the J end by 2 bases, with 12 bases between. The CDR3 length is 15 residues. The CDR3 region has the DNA TGCAGTGCTAGAGTTAAGTTAGGAGGCAATCAGCCCCAGCATTTT. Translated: CSARVKLGGNQPQHF.

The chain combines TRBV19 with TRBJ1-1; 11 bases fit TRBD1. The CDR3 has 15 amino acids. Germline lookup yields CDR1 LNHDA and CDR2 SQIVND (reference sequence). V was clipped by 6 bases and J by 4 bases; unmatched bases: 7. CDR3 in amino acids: CASRWTGGMGTEAFF. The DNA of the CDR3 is TGTGCCAGTAGATGGACAGGGGGCATGGGCACTGAAGCTTTCTTT. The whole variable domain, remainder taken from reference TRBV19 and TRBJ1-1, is DGGITQSPKYLFRKEGQNVTLSCEQNLNHDAMYWYRQDPGQGLRLIYYSQIVNDFQKGDIAEGYSVSREKKESFPLTVTSAQKNPTAFYLCASRWTGGMGTEAFFGQGTRLTVV.

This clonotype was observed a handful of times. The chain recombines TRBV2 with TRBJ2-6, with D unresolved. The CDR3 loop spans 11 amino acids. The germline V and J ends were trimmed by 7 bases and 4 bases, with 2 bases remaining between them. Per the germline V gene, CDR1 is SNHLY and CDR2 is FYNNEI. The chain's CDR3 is CASKGANVLTF. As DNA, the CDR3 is TGTGCCAGCAAGGGGGCCAACGTCCTGACTTTC.

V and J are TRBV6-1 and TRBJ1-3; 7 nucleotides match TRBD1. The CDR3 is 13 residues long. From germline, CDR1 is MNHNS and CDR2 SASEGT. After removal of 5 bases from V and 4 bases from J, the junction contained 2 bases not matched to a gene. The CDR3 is CASSPTGGNTIYF. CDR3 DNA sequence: TGTGCCAGCAGTCCGACAGGGGGAAACACCATATATTTT.

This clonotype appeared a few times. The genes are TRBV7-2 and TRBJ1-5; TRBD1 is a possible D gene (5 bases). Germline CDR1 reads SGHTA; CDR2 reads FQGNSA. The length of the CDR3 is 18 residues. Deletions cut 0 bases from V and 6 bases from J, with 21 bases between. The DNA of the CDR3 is TGTGCCAGCAGCTTAGCGCAGGAAGGAGCAGGGTGGCCTCAGCCCCAGCATTTT. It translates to CASSLAQEGAGWPQPQHF.

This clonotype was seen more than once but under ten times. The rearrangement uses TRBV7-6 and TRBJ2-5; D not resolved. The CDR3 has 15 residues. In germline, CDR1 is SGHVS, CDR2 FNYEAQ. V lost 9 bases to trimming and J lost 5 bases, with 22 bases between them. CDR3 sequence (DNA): TGTGCCAGTCTGGAAACGGGCGCTGTGGGCGAGACCCAGTACTTC. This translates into CASLETGAVGETQYF.

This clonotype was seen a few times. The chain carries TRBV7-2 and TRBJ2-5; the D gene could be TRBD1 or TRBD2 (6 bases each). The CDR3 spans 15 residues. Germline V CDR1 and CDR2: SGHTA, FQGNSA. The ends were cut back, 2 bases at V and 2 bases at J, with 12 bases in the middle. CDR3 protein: CASSLLPGAQETQYF. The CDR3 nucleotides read TGTGCCAGCAGCTTATTGCCGGGGGCGCAAGAGACCCAGTACTTC. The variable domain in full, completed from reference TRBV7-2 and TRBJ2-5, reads GAGVSQSPSNKVTEKGKDVELRCDPISGHTALYWYRQSLGQGLEFLIYFQGNSAPDKSGLPSDRFSAERTGGSVSTLTIQRTQQEDSAVYLCASSLLPGAQETQYFGPGTRLLVL.

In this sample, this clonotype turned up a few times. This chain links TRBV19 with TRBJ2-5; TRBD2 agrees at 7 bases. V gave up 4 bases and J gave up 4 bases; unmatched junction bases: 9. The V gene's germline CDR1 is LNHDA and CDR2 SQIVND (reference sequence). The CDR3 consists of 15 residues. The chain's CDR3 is CASSTPGAGTETQYF. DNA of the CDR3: TGTGCCAGTAGTACCCCCGGAGCGGGAACAGAGACCCAGTACTTC.

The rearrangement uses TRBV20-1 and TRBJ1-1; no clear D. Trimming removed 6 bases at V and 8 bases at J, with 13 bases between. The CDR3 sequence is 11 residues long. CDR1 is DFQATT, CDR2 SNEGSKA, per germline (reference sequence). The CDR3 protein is CSARGRPEAFF. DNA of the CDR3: TGCAGTGCGCGAGGACGACCCGAAGCTTTCTTT.

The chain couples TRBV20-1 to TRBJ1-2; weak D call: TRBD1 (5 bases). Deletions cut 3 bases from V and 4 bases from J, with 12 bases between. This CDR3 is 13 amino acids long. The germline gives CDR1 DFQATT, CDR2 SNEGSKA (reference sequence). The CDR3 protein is CSAREGFIYGYTF. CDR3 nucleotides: TGCAGTGCTAGGGAGGGGTTTATCTATGGCTACACCTTC.

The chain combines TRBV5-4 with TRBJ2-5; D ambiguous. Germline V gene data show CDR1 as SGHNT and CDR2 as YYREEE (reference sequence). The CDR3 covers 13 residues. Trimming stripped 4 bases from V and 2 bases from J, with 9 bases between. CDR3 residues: CASSPTRQETQYF. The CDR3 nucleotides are TGTGCCAGCAGCCCTACTCGACAAGAGACCCAGTACTTC.